These 29 T cell receptor beta chains were sequenced from one sample in a study of cytomegalovirus exposure and HLA in healthy donors. Vbeta (60) and Jbeta (13) primers were used in the PCR. Measured with immunoSEQ multiplex PCR; TCRdb has only the in-frame clones, and not every one. Of fewer than 200,000 clones in the sample, about three quarters were seen once. The source material was PBMCs. The source is a girl under 18 in good health and CMV-seronegative.

This chain joins TRBV5-1 and TRBJ1-6; 7 bases match TRBD1. The CDR3 contains 19 residues. After removal of 1 base from V and 5 bases from J, the junction contained 15 bases not matched to a gene. Germline V CDR1 and CDR2: SGHRS, YFSETQ. The CDR3 reads CASSLIGAQGLGNNSPLHF. In nucleotides, the CDR3 is TGCGCCAGCAGCTTGATCGGGGCACAGGGGTTGGGGAATAATTCACCCCTCCACTTT.

This clone was detected only a few times. V and J are TRBV9 and TRBJ1-1, with 10 bases matching TRBD1. CDR1 and CDR2 (germline): SGDLS, YYNGEE. This CDR3 is built from 18 residues. With 3 bases clipped from V and 4 bases from J, the junction kept 15 bases outside the gene matches. This CDR3 is CASSAGRRTGGWGTEAFF. The CDR3 bases are TGTGCCAGCAGCGCAGGGAGGAGGACAGGGGGTTGGGGCACTGAAGCTTTCTTT.

A few counts support this clone. V is TRBV7-2 and J is TRBJ2-5; 7 nucleotides agree with TRBD2. The CDR3 has 14 residues. V gave up 5 bases and J gave up 5 bases; unmatched junction bases: 8. The germline V gene encodes CDR1 SGHTA and CDR2 FQGNSA. CDR3 in DNA: TGTGCCAGCAGCCGGGGAGGGGCGGGGGAGACCCAGTACTTC. Translated: CASSRGGAGETQYF.

There are a few counts of this clone. The genes are TRBV9 and TRBJ2-7; 11 bases map to TRBD2. The ends lost 4 bases at V and 0 bases at J; junction bases unmatched: 3. CDR3 size: 15 residues. Germline assignment: CDR1 SGDLS and CDR2 YYNGEE. In DNA form, the CDR3 reads TGTGCCAGCAGCCCTAGCGGGGGGAGCTCCTACGAGCAGTACTTC. It yields the protein CASSPSGGSSYEQYF.

The table lists this clone with a count of one. J is TRBJ1-1 and V is TRBV14; D is possibly TRBD1 (5 bases). V lost 5 bases, J lost 11 bases, and 15 bases lay in between. This CDR3 has 12 amino acids. Germline V gene lookup returns CDR1 SGHDN and CDR2 FVKESK. The CDR3: CASSGNRNSAFF. The CDR3 DNA reads TGTGCCAGCAGCGGAAACAGGAATTCGGCTTTCTTT.

The V gene is TRBV7-9, the J gene TRBJ2-2; D perhaps matches TRBD1 (5 bases). Trimming took off 5 bases at V and 5 bases at J, with 12 bases between the two ends. Germline CDR1 SEHNR, CDR2 FQNEAQ (reference sequence). CDR3 length: 14 residues. The CDR3 coding sequence is TGTGCCAGCAGCGACTGGGGCCGTACCGGGGAGCTGTTTTTT. Translating it yields CASSDWGRTGELFF.

The gene calls are TRBV6-5 and TRBJ1-1, with a tentative D call TRBD1 (5 bases). CDR3 length: 14 amino acids. The V gene's germline CDR1 is MNHEY and CDR2 SVGAGI. The V gene lost 5 bases and the J gene lost 1 base, with 11 bases spanning the gap. CDR3 region: CASSHPGGNTEAFF. CDR3 DNA sequence: TGTGCCAGCAGTCACCCGGGGGGGAACACTGAAGCTTTCTTT.

The chain recombines TRBV10-3 with TRBJ1-5, with TRBD1 matching over 9 bases. V was clipped by 9 bases and J by 5 bases; unmatched bases: 5. There are 13 residues in the CDR3. The germline V gene has CDR1 ENHRY and CDR2 SYGVKD. Here the CDR3 DNA reads TGTGCCATTAACAGGGGGCGGGATCAGCCCCAGCATTTT. Residues: CAINRGRDQPQHF.

The rearrangement uses TRBV11-2 and TRBJ1-1; tentatively, D is TRBD1 (5 bases). Germline CDR1 and CDR2: SGHAT and FQNNGV. The CDR3 is 12 residues long. Trimming left V 5 bases short and J 8 bases short, with 12 bases between. CDR3 DNA: TGTGCCAGCAGCACAGGACCAGGGGAAGCTTTCTTT. It specifies CASSTGPGEAFF.

The genes are TRBV19 and TRBJ1-4, with 11 positions matching TRBD1. V shed 4 bases, J shed 10 bases, and the junction held 11 bases outside the gene matches. The germline gives CDR1 LNHDA, CDR2 SQIVND (reference sequence). The CDR3 is 16 residues long. In DNA, the CDR3 is TGTGCCAGTAGTACCGACGCCCGGACAGGGGGCGGAAAACTGTTTTTT. It specifies CASSTDARTGGGKLFF.

The chain links TRBV5-6 to TRBJ2-3; a weak D match, TRBD2 (7 bases). The CDR3 spans 16 residues. Between the trimmed V and J ends, which lost 1 base and 5 bases, there was a span of 17 bases. Germline CDR1 SGHDT, CDR2 YYEEEE. The CDR3 DNA reads TGTGCCAGCAGCTTGTCCGGGGGGCCCGGAGAAGATACGCAGTATTTT. It specifies CASSLSGGPGEDTQYF.

The rearrangement uses TRBV4-1 and TRBJ1-5; maybe TRBD1 (6 bases). The V end lost 0 bases, the J end lost 3 bases, and 12 bases lay between the germline ends. The CDR3 is made up of 16 amino acids. Germline CDR1 is MGHRA and CDR2 is YSYEKL. CDR3 nucleotides: TGCGCCAGCAGCCAAGATTGGGGGGGCTACAATCAGCCCCAGCATTTT. It codes for CASSQDWGGYNQPQHF.

The J gene is TRBJ2-7, the V gene TRBV18, with D maybe TRBD1 (6 bases). This CDR3 has 14 amino acids. The germline CDR1 and CDR2 sequences are KGHSH and LQKENI. V lost 2 bases, J lost 8 bases, and 16 bases lay in between. The CDR3 sequence: CASSPERDTTKQYF. The CDR3 coding sequence is TGTGCCAGCTCACCAGAAAGGGACACTACGAAGCAGTACTTC.

This clone has just a few counts. V and J are TRBV7-9 and TRBJ2-7; 11 positions agree with TRBD1. With 4 bases clipped from V and 2 bases from J, the junction kept 7 bases outside the gene matches. This CDR3 has 16 residues. Germline loops: CDR1 SEHNR, CDR2 FQNEAQ (reference sequence). CDR3 sequence (DNA): TGTGCCAGCAGCTCGGATCCGGGACAGGGGGCCTACGAGCAGTACTTC. Translation: CASSSDPGQGAYEQYF. The whole variable domain, filled in from reference TRBV7-9 and TRBJ2-7, reads DTGVSQNPRHKITKRGQNVTFRCDPISEHNRLYWYRQTLGQGPEFLTYFQNEAQLEKSRLLSDRFSAERPKGSFSTLEIQRTEQGDSAMYLCASSSDPGQGAYEQYFGPGTRLTVT.

The chain uses TRBV6-4 and TRBJ2-7; 8 positions agree with TRBD2. Germline V lookup: CDR1 MRHNA, CDR2 SNTAGT. The CDR3 totals 13 residues. Trimming at V came to 4 bases and at J to 4 bases, leaving 3 bases not matched to a gene. CDR3 sequence reads: CASSAVAGYEQYF. Here the CDR3 DNA reads TGTGCCAGCAGTGCGGTAGCGGGGTACGAGCAGTACTTC.

The rearrangement links TRBV19 to TRBJ1-2; no definite D call. Germline V CDR1 and CDR2: LNHDA, SQIVND (reference sequence). Trimming left V 3 bases short and J 4 bases short, with 9 bases between. The CDR3 is 13 amino acids. The CDR3 DNA is TGTGCCAGTAGTATGGTACAGATCTATGGCTACACCTTC. Protein sequence: CASSMVQIYGYTF.

The J gene is TRBJ2-3, the V gene TRBV29-1; TRBD2 aligns across 11 bases. The CDR3 length is 14 residues. V lost 6 bases, J lost 2 bases, and 4 bases stayed unmatched. Germline V gene sequence: CDR1 SQVTM, CDR2 ANQGSEA. In DNA form, the CDR3 reads TGCAGCGTAGCACTAGCGGGGGTCACAGATACGCAGTATTTT. Translated: CSVALAGVTDTQYF.

The V gene is TRBV2, the J gene TRBJ1-4, with 10 bases matching TRBD1. CDR1 and CDR2 (germline): SNHLY, FYNNEI. CDR3 length: 16 residues. The junction had 7 bases not matched to a gene; V was cut back by 6 bases and J by 3 bases. The CDR3 loop reads CASRRTGGSANEKLFF. The CDR3 bases are TGTGCCAGCAGAAGGACAGGGGGGAGCGCTAATGAAAAACTGTTTTTT.

J is TRBJ2-5 and V is TRBV20-1; TRBD2 is a possible D gene (5 bases). CDR1 is DFQATT, CDR2 SNEGSKA, per germline (reference sequence). The CDR3 length is 11 residues. The CDR3 DNA reads as TGCAGAGCAAGGACTGGGGAGACCCAGTACTTC. It translates to CRARTGETQYF.

This chain uses TRBV9 with TRBJ1-2; D gene uncertain. V was trimmed by 4 bases and J by 3 bases, leaving 19 bases between them. From germline, CDR1 is SGDLS and CDR2 YYNGEE. The CDR3 runs 16 residues. CDR3 nucleotide sequence: TGTGCCAGCAGCTTGTACTCTAGAGAGTTACACTATGGCTACACCTTC. Its translation is CASSLYSRELHYGYTF.

The table lists this clone with a count of one. The chain recombines TRBV5-1 with TRBJ2-7; TRBD1 aligns across 10 bases. Germline-derived CDR1 and CDR2 are SGHRS and YFSETQ. V lost 4 bases, J lost 4 bases, and 11 bases stayed unmatched. The CDR3 is 16 amino acids. CDR3 residues: CASSLGLDRGKYEQYF. The CDR3 coding sequence is TGCGCCAGCAGCCTTGGACTGGACAGGGGGAAGTACGAGCAGTACTTC.

The chain employs TRBV5-1 and TRBJ2-7; 8 nucleotides line up with TRBD1. CDR3 length equals 14 residues. Trimming cost V 4 bases and J 5 bases; bases outside gene matches: 8. Germline CDR1 reads SGHRS; CDR2 reads YFSETQ. The CDR3 DNA reads as TGCGCCAGCAGCCCGGACAGGGCCCTCGACGAGCAGTACTTC. Amino acids: CASSPDRALDEQYF.

J is TRBJ1-4 and V is TRBV2, with a weak D call TRBD1 (6 bases). Per the germline V gene, CDR1 is SNHLY and CDR2 is FYNNEI. With 2 bases removed from V and 8 bases from J, the gap between germline ends came to 12 bases. The CDR3 is 14 amino acids. For the CDR3, the DNA is TGTGCCAGCAGTGAATCAGGGGAGGGCGAAAAACTGTTTTTT. Translation gives CASSESGEGEKLFF.

This clone was detected only a few times. This chain uses TRBV30 with TRBJ1-2; TRBD1 might be the D (6 bases). The CDR3 is made up of 15 amino acids. Germline V lookup: CDR1 GTSNPN, CDR2 SVGIG (reference sequence). The V end was cut by 2 bases, the J end by 0 bases, with 13 bases between. CDR3 nucleotides: TGTGCCTGGAGTCGTCCGACAGGTGCTAACTATGGCTACACCTTC. Amino acids: CAWSRPTGANYGYTF.

The gene calls are TRBV18 and TRBJ1-3, with D maybe TRBD1 (6 bases). The V and J ends lost 6 bases and 11 bases respectively, with 17 bases between them. Germline CDR1 reads KGHSH; CDR2 reads LQKENI. This CDR3 region has 13 residues. The CDR3 loop is CASSPGHSRAIYF. The CDR3 coding sequence is TGTGCCAGCTCGCCGGGACATTCTAGGGCCATATATTTT.

The chain has TRBV2 and TRBJ2-7, with a tentative D call TRBD2 (5 bases). This CDR3 spans 14 amino acids. Germline loops: CDR1 SNHLY, CDR2 FYNNEI. V was cut by 6 bases and J by 7 bases, with 19 bases left in between. For the CDR3, the DNA is TGTGCCAGCAGCCTAGGCACATCCTGGGAGGAGCAGTACTTC. Its protein product is CASSLGTSWEEQYF.

The chain joins TRBV5-1 to TRBJ2-4, with 8 bases identical to TRBD2. Germline V gene data show CDR1 as SGHRS and CDR2 as YFSETQ. With 0 bases clipped from V and 2 bases from J, the junction kept 4 bases outside the gene matches. CDR3 length: 16 residues. The CDR3 DNA is TGCGCCAGCAGCTTGGAGGCTAGCGGGTCCAAAAACATTCAGTACTTC. This translates into CASSLEASGSKNIQYF.

This clone was counted a single time. The chain is built from TRBV27 and TRBJ2-6, with D perhaps TRBD1 (5 bases). V gave up 0 bases and J gave up 0 bases, with 15 bases separating them. Per germline, CDR1 MNHEY and CDR2 SMNVEV (reference sequence). The CDR3 has 19 residues. DNA for the CDR3: TGTGCCAGCAGTTTATCGATTTGGCCAGGGAACTCTGGGGCCAACGTCCTGACTTTC. It specifies CASSLSIWPGNSGANVLTF.

The chain carries TRBV4-1 and TRBJ2-7; 9 bases line up with TRBD1. Unmatched junction bases numbered 8, after V lost 0 bases and J lost 2 bases. The CDR3 spans 17 residues. Germline lookup yields CDR1 MGHRA and CDR2 YSYEKL. The CDR3 region is CASSQEGGGTGTYEQYF. The CDR3 DNA reads TGCGCCAGCAGCCAAGAAGGGGGTGGGACAGGGACCTACGAGCAGTACTTC.